The 16 T cell receptor beta chains below all came from one sample that was sequenced in a study of Graves' ophthalmopathy and Graves' hyperthyroidism. Using RNA transcripts, the TCR beta CDR3 regions were amplified. After a first-round RT-PCR with HTBI primers, a second-round multiplex PCR was run. TCRdb ran MiXCR on the multiplex PCR reads and lists one entry per CDR3 protein. The sample contains approximately 500,000 distinct CDR3 sequences, approximately 15% of which appear only once. The sequenced sample was blood. These receptors came from a woman in her 30s with Graves' ophthalmopathy.

This clonotype was seen ten or more times. The J gene is TRBJ2-5, the V gene TRBV24-1; D is tentatively TRBD1 or TRBD2 (5 bases each). The length of the CDR3 is 13 residues. V shed 7 bases and J shed 5 bases, with 13 bases lying between them. Germline CDR1 and CDR2: KGHDR and SFDVKD. This CDR3 is CATSLTGRETQYF. The CDR3 DNA sequence: TGTGCCACCAGCCTGACGGGGCGGGAGACCCAGTACTTC.

This clonotype has a handful of counts. V is TRBV18 and J is TRBJ1-5, with D maybe TRBD1 (6 bases). Per the germline V gene, CDR1 is KGHSH and CDR2 is LQKENI. The CDR3 runs to 15 residues. Trimming removed 3 bases at V and 6 bases at J, with 15 bases between. The CDR3 protein is CASSPGGRRVQPQHF. The CDR3, as DNA: TGTGCCAGCTCACCTGGGGGGCGACGAGTTCAGCCCCAGCATTTT.

The chain couples TRBV6-5 to TRBJ1-2, with TRBD1 identical over 10 bases. This CDR3 is 16 amino acids long. Germline-derived CDR1 and CDR2 are MNHEY and SVGAGI. The trim removed 1 base at V and 6 bases at J, leaving 8 bases unmatched. The CDR3 protein is CASSYFIPGQGNGYTF. In DNA, the CDR3 is TGTGCCAGCAGTTACTTCATTCCGGGACAGGGGAATGGCTACACCTTC.

The gene calls are TRBV28 and TRBJ2-2; D is undetermined. Trimming took 8 bases from V and 8 from J, leaving 12 bases between them. This CDR3 has 12 amino acids. CDR1 and CDR2 (germline): MDHEN, SYDVKM. This chain's CDR3 is CASQEVSGELFF. The CDR3, as DNA: TGTGCCAGCCAAGAGGTTTCTGGGGAGCTGTTTTTT. The complete variable domain, with remaining parts taken from reference TRBV28 and TRBJ2-2, reads DVKVTQSSRYLVKRTGEKVFLECVQDMDHENMFWYRQDPGLGLRLIYFSYDVKMKEKGDIPEGYSVSREKKERFSLILESASTNQTSMYLCASQEVSGELFFGEGSRLTVL.

This clonotype was recorded many times. The chain joins TRBV11-2 to TRBJ2-2; 9 bases match TRBD2. The CDR3 spans 16 residues. After removal of 4 bases from V and 0 bases from J, the junction contained 3 bases not matched to a gene. From germline, CDR1 is SGHAT and CDR2 FQNNGV. The CDR3 DNA is TGTGCCAGCAGCTCTATAGCGGGGGCGAACACCGGGGAGCTGTTTTTT. This encodes CASSSIAGANTGELFF.

The chain has TRBV6-1 and TRBJ2-7; the D call may be TRBD1 or TRBD2 (5 bases each). This CDR3 has 17 amino acids. Germline V gene lookup returns CDR1 MNHNS and CDR2 SASEGT. Trimming stripped 4 bases from V and 1 base from J, with 20 bases between. The CDR3 nucleotides read TGTGCCAGCAGTGCCCGGGACGCAGGAGCACTTTCCTACGAGCAGTACTTC. Encoded protein: CASSARDAGALSYEQYF.

Worth noting for this clonotype: Its ends do not fully match the called genes, so a read error is possible. The CDR3 region is CATSELLGRNQETQYF. In DNA form, the CDR3 reads TGTGCCACCAGTGAATTACTGGGACGCAACCAAGAGACCCAGTACTTC. The chain combines TRBV6-1 with TRBJ2-5; D is possibly TRBD1 or TRBD2 (5 bases each). CDR1 MNHNS and CDR2 SASEGT come from the germline V gene. This CDR3 has 16 residues.

This clonotype was recorded many times. V is TRBV6-2 or TRBV6-3 and J is TRBJ1-5; D not resolved. The germline V and J ends were trimmed by 2 bases and 6 bases, with 8 bases remaining between them. CDR3 length: 13 residues. CDR1 and CDR2 from the germline V gene are MNHEY and SVGEGT. The DNA for the CDR3 is TGTGCCAGCAGTTACCGGGGAGCTCAGCCCCAGCATTTT. Its protein product is CASSYRGAQPQHF.

The table lists this clonotype with many counts. This chain links TRBV7-3 with TRBJ2-7; 8 positions match TRBD1. Germline CDR1 reads SGHTA; CDR2 reads FQGTGA. Germline trimming cut 2 bases from V and 3 bases from J; bases unmatched to any gene: 6. The CDR3 is 15 amino acids. The CDR3 spells CASSLRGQASYEQYF. The CDR3 bases are TGTGCCAGCAGCTTACGGGGACAGGCGAGCTACGAGCAGTACTTC.

This clonotype came up a few times. The chain is built from TRBV4-1 and TRBJ2-5; 11 bases fit TRBD2. From germline, CDR1 is MGHRA and CDR2 YSYEKL. The CDR3 covers 16 residues. J gave up 4 bases and V 4 bases, and 8 bases lay outside the gene matches. The CDR3 is CASSPLSGRAGETQYF. The CDR3 DNA is TGCGCCAGCAGCCCCCTTAGCGGGAGGGCCGGAGAGACCCAGTACTTC.

For this clonotype: At one boundary the junction diverges from the germline segment, which might be a read error. The rearrangement links TRBV30 to TRBJ2-4; possible D gene TRBD1, 5 bases. Germline V gives CDR1 GTSNPN, CDR2 SVGIG (reference sequence). This CDR3 contains 15 residues. In nucleotides, the CDR3 is TGTGCCTGGAGTGTACCAGGGCTGGACAAAAACATTAAGTACTTC. This translates into CAWSVPGLDKNIKYF.

This clonotype showed up many times. This chain joins TRBV2 and TRBJ2-2, with D perhaps TRBD2 (5 bases). The V and J ends lost 7 bases and 7 bases respectively, with 16 bases between them. The CDR3 has 14 amino acids. CDR1 and CDR2 from the germline V gene are SNHLY and FYNNEI. CDR3 in amino acids: CASNSERVGGELFF. As DNA, the CDR3 is TGTGCCAGCAACTCCGAGAGGGTCGGCGGGGAGCTGTTTTTT.

This clonotype was seen at least ten times. The V gene is TRBV28, the J gene TRBJ2-7; TRBD1 matches at 8 bases. Per germline, CDR1 MDHEN and CDR2 SYDVKM. Losses at the gene ends were 6 bases for V and 5 bases for J; bases not matched to a gene: 9. The CDR3 is 14 amino acids. Here the CDR3 DNA reads TGTGCCAGCAGGAGCTCGGACAGGGTCCACGAGCAGTACTTC. Translated, it gives CASRSSDRVHEQYF.

J is TRBJ2-7 and V is TRBV27; 8 bases align to TRBD2. Germline-derived CDR1 and CDR2 are MNHEY and SMNVEV (reference sequence). CDR3 length: 19 amino acids. The V segment lost 2 bases and the J segment 0 bases; nucleotides outside the gene matches: 15. The CDR3 nucleotides are TGTGCCAGCAGTTTAATAGCCGGCGGGGTAGCGGGACTCTCCTACGAGCAGTACTTC. Encoded protein: CASSLIAGGVAGLSYEQYF.

In its sample, this clonotype was seen a few times. The CDR3 loop reads CSAREWVGRSYEQYF. The CDR3 DNA reads TGCAGTGCTAGAGAGTGGGTGGGACGATCCTACGAGCAGTACTTC. The chain uses TRBV20-1 and TRBJ2-7; either TRBD1 or TRBD2 may fit D (5 bases each). V shed 0 bases and J shed 1 base, with 13 bases lying between them. The CDR3 is made up of 15 amino acids. Germline assignment: CDR1 DFQATT and CDR2 SNEGSKA (reference sequence).

At least ten counts were recorded for this clonotype. The chain links TRBV2 to TRBJ1-3, with a weak D call TRBD1 (5 bases). Germline CDR1 SNHLY, CDR2 FYNNEI. V lost 7 bases, J lost 4 bases, and 11 bases lay in between. CDR3 length: 13 amino acids. The CDR3: CASKWGSGNTIYF. The DNA of the CDR3 is TGTGCCAGCAAGTGGGGGTCCGGAAACACCATATATTTT.